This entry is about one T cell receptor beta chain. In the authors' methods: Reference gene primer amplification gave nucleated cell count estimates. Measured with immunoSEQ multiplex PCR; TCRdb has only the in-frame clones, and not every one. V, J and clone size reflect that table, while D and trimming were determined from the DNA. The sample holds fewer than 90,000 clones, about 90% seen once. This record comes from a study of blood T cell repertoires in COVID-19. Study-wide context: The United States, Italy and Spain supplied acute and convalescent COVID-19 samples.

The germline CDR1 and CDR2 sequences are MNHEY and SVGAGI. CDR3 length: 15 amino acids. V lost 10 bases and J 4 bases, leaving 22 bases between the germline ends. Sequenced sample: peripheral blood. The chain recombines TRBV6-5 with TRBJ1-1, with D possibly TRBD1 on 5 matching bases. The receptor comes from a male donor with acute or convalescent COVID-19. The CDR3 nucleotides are TGTGCCACCCTTCATGCGGGGCCAAGGGGCACTGAAGCTTTCTTT. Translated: CATLHAGPRGTEAFF.